This TCR beta chain was recovered during a study of T cells in Graves' hyperthyroidism and ophthalmopathy. Study-wide background: Specimen type is peripheral blood, collected at initial diagnosis prior to any treatment.

Using RNA transcripts as the source, TCR beta CDR3 regions were amplified. The study used the HTBI primer set for a first-round RT-PCR of the TCR CDR3. TCRdb processed the multiplex PCR reads anew with MiXCR; each CDR3 protein has one entry. The sample consists of under 550,000 distinct CDR3 sequences, 20% of them appearing once. This sequence originates from a man between 35 and 55 years old with Graves' ophthalmopathy. The sequenced sample was blood.

The CDR3: CASNPRGSGANVLTF. DNA of the CDR3: TGTGCCAGTAACCCTCGGGGCTCTGGGGCCAACGTCCTGACTTTC. The chain is built from TRBV19 and TRBJ2-6; D is perhaps TRBD2 (5 bases). This CDR3 has 15 amino acids. In germline, CDR1 is LNHDA, CDR2 SQIVND (reference sequence). With 7 bases removed from V and 0 bases from J, the gap between germline ends came to 10 bases.